This T cell receptor beta chain was captured by sequencing in a study of blood T cell repertoires in COVID-19. Looking at the study overall: Sites across the United States, Italy and Spain contributed samples from acute and convalescent COVID-19. T cells, B-cell-depleted T cells, or PBMCs supplied cDNA or gDNA.

Under the authors' procedure: Amplification of reference gene primers provided the estimated nucleated cell counts. The method was immunoSEQ multiplex PCR; TCRdb's version includes in-frame clones alone and lacks a portion of them. The DNA gave D and trimming, while V, J and clone size come from that table. The table records over 250,000 clones, roughly 85% of them present only once. Germline-derived CDR1 and CDR2 are SGHRS and YFSETQ. CDR3 length: 13 residues. Trimming left V 2 bases short and J 7 bases short, with 9 bases between. The sequenced sample consisted of peripheral blood. This receptor was taken from a man between 45 and 60 years old with active or convalescent COVID-19. The J gene is TRBJ2-2, the V gene TRBV5-1; TRBD1 might be the D (5 bases). This CDR3 reads CASSLLRGGELFF. The CDR3 DNA is TGCGCCAGCAGCTTACTAAGGGGCGGGGAGCTGTTTTTT. Using reference TRBV5-1 and TRBJ2-2 for the parts outside the CDR3, the full variable domain is KAGVTQTPRYLIKTRGQQVTLSCSPISGHRSVSWYQQTPGQGLQFLFEYFSETQRNKGNFPGRFSGRQFSNSRSEMNVSTLELGDSALYLCASSLLRGGELFFGEGSRLTVL.